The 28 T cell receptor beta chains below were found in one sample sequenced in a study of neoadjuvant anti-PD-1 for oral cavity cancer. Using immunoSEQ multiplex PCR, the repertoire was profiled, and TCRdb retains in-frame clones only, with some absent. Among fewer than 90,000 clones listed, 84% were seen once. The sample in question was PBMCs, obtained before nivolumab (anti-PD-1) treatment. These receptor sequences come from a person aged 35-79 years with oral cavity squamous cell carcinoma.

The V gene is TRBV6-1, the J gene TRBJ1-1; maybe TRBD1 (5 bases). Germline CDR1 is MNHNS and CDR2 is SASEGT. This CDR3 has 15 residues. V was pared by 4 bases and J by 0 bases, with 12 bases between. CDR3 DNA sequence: TGTGCCAGCAGTGGCCCCGGGACCGTGAACACTGAAGCTTTCTTT. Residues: CASSGPGTVNTEAFF.

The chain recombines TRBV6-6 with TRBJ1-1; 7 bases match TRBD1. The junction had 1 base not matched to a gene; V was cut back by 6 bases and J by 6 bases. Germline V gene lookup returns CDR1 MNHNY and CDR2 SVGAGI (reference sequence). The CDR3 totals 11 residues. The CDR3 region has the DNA TGTGCCAGCAGCACAGGGGCTGAAGCTTTCTTT. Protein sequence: CASSTGAEAFF.

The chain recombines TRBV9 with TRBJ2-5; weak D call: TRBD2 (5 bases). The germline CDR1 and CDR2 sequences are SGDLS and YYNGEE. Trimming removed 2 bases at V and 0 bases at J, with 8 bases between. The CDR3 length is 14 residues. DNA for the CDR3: TGTGCCAGCAGCGTGGGCGGGTACCAAGAGACCCAGTACTTC. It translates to CASSVGGYQETQYF.

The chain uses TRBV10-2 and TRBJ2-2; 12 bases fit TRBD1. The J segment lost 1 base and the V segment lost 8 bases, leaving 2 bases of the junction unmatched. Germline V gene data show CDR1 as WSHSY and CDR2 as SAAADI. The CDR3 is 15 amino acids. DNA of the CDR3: TGCGCCAGCCGGGACAGGGGGCAGAACACCGGGGAGCTGTTTTTT. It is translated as CASRDRGQNTGELFF.

In DNA form, the CDR3 reads TGTGCCAGTAGTCCCCGGGACAGGGGTAATGAAAAACTGTTTTTT. Encoded protein: CASSPRDRGNEKLFF. V and J are TRBV19 and TRBJ1-4; 10 nucleotides line up with TRBD1. From germline, CDR1 is LNHDA and CDR2 SQIVND (reference sequence). The CDR3 sequence is 15 residues long. V lost 5 bases, J lost 4 bases, and 4 bases stayed unmatched.

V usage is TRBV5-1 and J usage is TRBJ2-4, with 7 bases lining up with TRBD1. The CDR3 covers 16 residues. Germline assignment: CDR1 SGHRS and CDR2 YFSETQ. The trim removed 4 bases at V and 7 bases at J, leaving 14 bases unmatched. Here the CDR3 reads CASSLGTASTWNIQYF. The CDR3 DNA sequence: TGCGCCAGCAGCCTCGGGACAGCGAGCACTTGGAACATTCAGTACTTC.

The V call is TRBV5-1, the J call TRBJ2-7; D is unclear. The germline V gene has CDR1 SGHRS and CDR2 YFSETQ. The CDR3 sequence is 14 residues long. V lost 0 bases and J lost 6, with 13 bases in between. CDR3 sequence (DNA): TGCGCCAGCAGCTTGGAGGGCCCCCTGACCGAGCAGTACTTC. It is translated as CASSLEGPLTEQYF.

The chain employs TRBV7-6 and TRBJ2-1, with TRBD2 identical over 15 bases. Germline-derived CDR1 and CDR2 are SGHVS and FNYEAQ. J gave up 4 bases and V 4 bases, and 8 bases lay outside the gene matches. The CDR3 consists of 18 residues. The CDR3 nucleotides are TGTGCCAGCAGCTCGGGACTAGCGGGAGGCCTGATATACAATGAGCAGTTCTTC. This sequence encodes CASSSGLAGGLIYNEQFF.

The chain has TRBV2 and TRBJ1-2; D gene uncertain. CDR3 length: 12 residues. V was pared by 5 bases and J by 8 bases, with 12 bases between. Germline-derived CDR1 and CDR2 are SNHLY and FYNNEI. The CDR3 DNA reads TGTGCCAGCAGTTTCGGGGTAGAAGGCTACACCTTC. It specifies CASSFGVEGYTF.

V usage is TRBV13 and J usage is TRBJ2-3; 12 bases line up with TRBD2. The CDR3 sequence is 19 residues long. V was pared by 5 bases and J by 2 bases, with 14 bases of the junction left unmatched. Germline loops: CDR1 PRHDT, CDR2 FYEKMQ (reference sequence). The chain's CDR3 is CASSLRTSGMRRNTDTQYF. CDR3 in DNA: TGTGCCAGCAGCCTCCGGACTAGCGGGATGAGACGGAACACAGATACGCAGTATTTT.

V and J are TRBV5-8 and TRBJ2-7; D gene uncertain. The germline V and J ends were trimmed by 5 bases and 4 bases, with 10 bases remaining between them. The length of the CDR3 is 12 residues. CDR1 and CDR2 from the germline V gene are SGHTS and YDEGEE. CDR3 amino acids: CASRSLGYEQYF. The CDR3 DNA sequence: TGTGCCAGCAGATCCCTAGGTTACGAGCAGTACTTC. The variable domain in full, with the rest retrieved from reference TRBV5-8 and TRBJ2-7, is EAGVTQSPTHLIKTRGQQATLRCSPISGHTSVYWYQQALGLGLQFLLWYDEGEERNRGNFPPRFSGRQFPNYSSELNVNALELEDSALYLCASRSLGYEQYFGPGTRLTVT.

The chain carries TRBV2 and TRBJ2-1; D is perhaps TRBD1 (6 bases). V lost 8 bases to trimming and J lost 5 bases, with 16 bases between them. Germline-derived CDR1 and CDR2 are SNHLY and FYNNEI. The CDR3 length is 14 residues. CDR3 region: CASQGGPAHNEQFF. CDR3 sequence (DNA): TGTGCCAGCCAAGGGGGACCCGCCCACAATGAGCAGTTCTTC.

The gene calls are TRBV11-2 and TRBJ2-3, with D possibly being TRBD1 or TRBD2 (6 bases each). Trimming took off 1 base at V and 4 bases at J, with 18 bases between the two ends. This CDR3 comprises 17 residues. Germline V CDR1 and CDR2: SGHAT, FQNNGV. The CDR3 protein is CASSLAGGSSAPDTQYF. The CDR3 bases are TGTGCCAGCAGCTTAGCCGGGGGCAGCTCAGCCCCAGATACGCAGTATTTT. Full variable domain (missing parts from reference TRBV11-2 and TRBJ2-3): EAGVAQSPRYKIIEKRQSVAFWCNPISGHATLYWYQQILGQGPKLLIQFQNNGVVDDSQLPKDRFSAERLKGVDSTLKIQPAKLEDSAVYLCASSLAGGSSAPDTQYFGPGTRLTVL.

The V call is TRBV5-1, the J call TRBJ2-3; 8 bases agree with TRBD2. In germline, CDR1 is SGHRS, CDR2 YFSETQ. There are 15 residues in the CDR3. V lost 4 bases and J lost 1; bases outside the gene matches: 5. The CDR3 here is CASSRTSPGTDTQYF. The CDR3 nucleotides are TGCGCCAGCAGCCGGACTAGCCCGGGCACAGATACGCAGTATTTT.

The CDR3 DNA is TGTGCCAGTAGTGTTACAGGGCTGGGTCAGCCCCAGCATTTT. Translated, it gives CASSVTGLGQPQHF. J is TRBJ1-5 and V is TRBV19, with D tentatively TRBD1 (6 bases). Germline V gives CDR1 LNHDA, CDR2 SQIVND (reference sequence). This CDR3 has 14 residues. Trimming pared 5 bases from V and 6 bases from J, leaving 14 bases between.

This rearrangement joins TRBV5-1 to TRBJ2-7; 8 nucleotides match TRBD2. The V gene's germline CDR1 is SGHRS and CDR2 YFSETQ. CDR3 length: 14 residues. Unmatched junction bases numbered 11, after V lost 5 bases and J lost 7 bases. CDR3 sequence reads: CASSLSAGVGEQYF. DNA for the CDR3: TGCGCCAGCAGTCTGTCAGCGGGAGTGGGGGAGCAGTACTTC.

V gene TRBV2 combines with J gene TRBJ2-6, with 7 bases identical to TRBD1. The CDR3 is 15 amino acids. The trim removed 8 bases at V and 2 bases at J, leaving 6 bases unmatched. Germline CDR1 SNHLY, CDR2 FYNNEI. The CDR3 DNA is TGTGCCAGCTTGGACAGGCTCCCTGGGGCCAACGTCCTGACTTTC. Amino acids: CASLDRLPGANVLTF. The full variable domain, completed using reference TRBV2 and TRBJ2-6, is EPEVTQTPSHQVTQMGQEVILRCVPISNHLYFYWYRQILGQKVEFLVSFYNNEISEKSEIFDDQFSVERPDGSNFTLKIRSTKLEDSAMYFCASLDRLPGANVLTFGAGSRLTVL.

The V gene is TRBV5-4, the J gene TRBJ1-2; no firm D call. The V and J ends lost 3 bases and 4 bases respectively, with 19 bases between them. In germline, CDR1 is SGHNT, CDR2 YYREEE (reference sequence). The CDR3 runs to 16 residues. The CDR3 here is CASSSGLVTRVYGYTF. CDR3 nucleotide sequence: TGTGCCAGCAGCTCAGGACTGGTAACCCGCGTCTATGGCTACACCTTC.

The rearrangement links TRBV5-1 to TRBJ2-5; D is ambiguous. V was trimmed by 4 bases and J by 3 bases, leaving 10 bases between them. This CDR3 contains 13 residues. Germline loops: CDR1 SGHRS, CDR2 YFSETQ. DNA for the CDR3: TGCGCCAGCAGCCCAACACCCGAAGAGACCCAGTACTTC. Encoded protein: CASSPTPEETQYF.

CDR3 DNA: TGTGCCAGCAGTGAAGGGGGCAGTGCGAATCAGCCCCAGCATTTT. Its protein is CASSEGGSANQPQHF. The rearrangement links TRBV6-1 to TRBJ1-5, with TRBD1 as a possible D gene (5 bases). Per germline, CDR1 MNHNS and CDR2 SASEGT. V was pared by 1 base and J by 4 bases, with 11 bases between. This CDR3 contains 15 residues.

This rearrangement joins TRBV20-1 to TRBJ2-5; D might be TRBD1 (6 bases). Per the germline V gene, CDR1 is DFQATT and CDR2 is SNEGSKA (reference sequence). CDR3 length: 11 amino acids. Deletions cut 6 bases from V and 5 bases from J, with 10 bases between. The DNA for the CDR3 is TGCAGTGCCAGGGACATCGAGACCCAGTACTTC. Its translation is CSARDIETQYF.

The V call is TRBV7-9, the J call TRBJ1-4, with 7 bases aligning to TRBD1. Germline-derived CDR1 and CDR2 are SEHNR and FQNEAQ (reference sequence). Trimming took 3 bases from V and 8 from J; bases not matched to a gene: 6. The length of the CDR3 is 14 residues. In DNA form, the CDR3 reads TGTGCCAGCAGCTTCGACAGGGTGGCGGAAAAACTGTTTTTT. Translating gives CASSFDRVAEKLFF.

CDR3 sequence (DNA): TGTGCCAGCAGTTACTCGAGGGGGCCTCAGTACAATGAGCAGTTCTTC. Translated: CASSYSRGPQYNEQFF. The chain combines TRBV6-5 with TRBJ2-1, with 7 bases matching TRBD1. The germline gives CDR1 MNHEY, CDR2 SVGAGI. The V and J ends lost 0 bases and 4 bases, in that order; junction bases with no gene match: 6. The CDR3 covers 16 residues.

The CDR3 nucleotides are TGTGCCAGTCTTGGGACTTTAAACACCGGGGAGCTGTTTTTT. This sequence encodes CASLGTLNTGELFF. This sequence joins TRBV10-3 and TRBJ2-2; D perhaps matches TRBD2 (6 bases). Germline loops: CDR1 ENHRY, CDR2 SYGVKD. V dropped 10 bases and J dropped 2 bases, with 14 bases sitting between them. The length of the CDR3 is 14 residues.

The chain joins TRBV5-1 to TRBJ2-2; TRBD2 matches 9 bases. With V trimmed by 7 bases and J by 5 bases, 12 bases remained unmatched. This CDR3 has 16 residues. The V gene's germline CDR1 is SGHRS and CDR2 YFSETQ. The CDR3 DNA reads TGCGCCAGCCGCCTAGGGGTAGCGGGAGCTACCGGGGAGCTGTTTTTT. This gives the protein CASRLGVAGATGELFF.

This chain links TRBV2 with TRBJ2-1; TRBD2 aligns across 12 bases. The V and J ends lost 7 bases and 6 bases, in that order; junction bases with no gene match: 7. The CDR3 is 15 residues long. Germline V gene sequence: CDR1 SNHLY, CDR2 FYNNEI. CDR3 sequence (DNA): TGTGCCAGCACGAGACTAGCGGGAGATCTCAATGAGCAGTTCTTC. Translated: CASTRLAGDLNEQFF.

For the CDR3, the DNA is TGTGCCAGCAGTGCCTTTGGGGAAGCTTTCTTT. Encoded protein: CASSAFGEAFF. This chain connects TRBV25-1 to TRBJ1-1; D uncertain. The V gene lost 4 bases and the J gene lost 8 bases, with 8 bases spanning the gap. From germline, CDR1 is MGHDK and CDR2 SYGVNS. The CDR3 sequence is 11 residues long.

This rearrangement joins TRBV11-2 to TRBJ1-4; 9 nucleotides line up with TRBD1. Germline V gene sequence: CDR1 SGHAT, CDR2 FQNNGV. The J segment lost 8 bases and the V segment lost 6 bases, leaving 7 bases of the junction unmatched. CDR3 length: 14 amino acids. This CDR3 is CASRSQGAGEKLFF. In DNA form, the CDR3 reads TGTGCCAGCAGGTCACAGGGGGCGGGGGAAAAACTGTTTTTT.